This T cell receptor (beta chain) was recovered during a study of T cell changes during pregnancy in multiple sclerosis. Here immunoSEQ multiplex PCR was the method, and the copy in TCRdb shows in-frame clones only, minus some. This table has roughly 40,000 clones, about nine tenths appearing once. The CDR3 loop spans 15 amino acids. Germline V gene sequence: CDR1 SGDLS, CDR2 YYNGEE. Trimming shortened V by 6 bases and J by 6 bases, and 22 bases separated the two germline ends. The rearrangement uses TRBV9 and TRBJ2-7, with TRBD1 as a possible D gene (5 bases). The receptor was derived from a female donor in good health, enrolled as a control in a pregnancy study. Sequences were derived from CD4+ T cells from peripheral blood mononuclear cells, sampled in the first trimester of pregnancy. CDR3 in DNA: TGTGCCAGCATCCCAGCCTCCAGGGTGGGTGTCGAGCAGTACTTC. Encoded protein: CASIPASRVGVEQYF.